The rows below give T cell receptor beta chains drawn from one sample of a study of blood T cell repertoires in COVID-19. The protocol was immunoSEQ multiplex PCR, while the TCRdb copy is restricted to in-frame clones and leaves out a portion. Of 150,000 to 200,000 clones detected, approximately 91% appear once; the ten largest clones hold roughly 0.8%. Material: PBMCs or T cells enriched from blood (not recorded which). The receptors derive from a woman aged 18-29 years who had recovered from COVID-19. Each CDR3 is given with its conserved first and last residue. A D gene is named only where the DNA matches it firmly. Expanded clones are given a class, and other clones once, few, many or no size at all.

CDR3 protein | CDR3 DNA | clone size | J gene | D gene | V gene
CASGQGGLYGYTF | TGTGCCAGTGGACAGGGAGGCCTCTATGGCTACACCTTC | - | TRBJ1-2 | TRBD1 | TRBV19
CASSRTGGEAFF | TGCGCCAGCAGCCGCACAGGGGGGGAAGCTTTCTTT | - | TRBJ1-1 | TRBD1 | TRBV4-1
CASSSVAGNTDTQYF | TGCGCCAGCAGCTCCGTAGCGGGAAACACAGATACGCAGTATTTT | many | TRBJ2-3 | TRBD2 | TRBV5-1
CASSQTGLWTGELFF | TGTGCCAGCAGCCAGACAGGGTTGTGGACCGGGGAGCTGTTTTTT | - | TRBJ2-2 | TRBD1 | TRBV3-1/TRBV3-2
CASSEHPNSGNTIYF | TGTGCCAGCAGCGAACATCCAAACTCTGGAAACACCATATATTTT | - | TRBJ1-3 | - | TRBV3-1/TRBV3-2
CASSEQGTGSYEQYF | TGTGCCAGCAGTGAACAGGGAACGGGCTCCTACGAGCAGTACTTC | - | TRBJ2-7 | - | TRBV28
CASSLVLAKDGQFF | TGTGCCAGCAGCTTAGTACTAGCCAAGGATGGGCAGTTCTTC | medium-sized | TRBJ2-1 | - | TRBV7-8
CASSQEGTGGFEKLFF | TGTGCCAGCAGCCAAGAGGGGACAGGGGGCTTTGAAAAACTGTTTTTT | - | TRBJ1-4 | TRBD1 | TRBV4-2
CASSIAGKGEATEAFF | TGTGCCAGTAGTATAGCGGGAAAGGGGGAAGCGACTGAAGCTTTCTTT | - | TRBJ1-1 | - | TRBV19
CASSLTTGSEQYF | TGTGCCAGCAGTCTCACCACGGGGTCCGAGCAGTACTTC | - | TRBJ2-7 | - | TRBV25-1
CASSSPTEAFF | TGTGCCAGCAGTTCTCCCACTGAAGCTTTCTTT | - | TRBJ1-1 | - | TRBV6-5
CASSKGQRYEQYF | TGTGCCAGTAGCAAAGGACAGCGCTACGAGCAGTACTTC | - | TRBJ2-7 | - | TRBV19
CASTKSEGGNEQFF | TGTGCCAGCACTAAGTCAGAGGGCGGCAATGAGCAGTTCTTC | - | TRBJ2-1 | - | TRBV27
CASSGTSGRAIYEQYF | TGCGCCAGCAGTGGGACTAGCGGGAGGGCCATCTACGAGCAGTACTTC | - | TRBJ2-7 | TRBD2 | TRBV10-2
CSVEREGSTDTQYF | TGCAGCGTCGAGCGGGAGGGTAGCACAGATACGCAGTATTTT | - | TRBJ2-3 | TRBD2 | TRBV29-1
CASSPLLALPPNTGELFF | TGTGCCAGCTCACCGTTACTAGCCCTCCCGCCGAACACCGGGGAGCTGTTTTTT | - | TRBJ2-2 | - | TRBV18
CASKGQGGEKLFF | TGTGCCAGCAAGGGACAGGGAGGGGAAAAACTGTTTTTT | - | TRBJ1-4 | TRBD1 | TRBV2
CASSLYGGWTEAFF | TGTGCCAGCAGTTTGTACGGGGGTTGGACTGAAGCTTTCTTT | once | TRBJ1-1 | - | TRBV27
CASSYPGQGGSIPSYNEQFF | TGTGCCAGCAGTTACCCCGGACAGGGAGGTAGCATTCCCTCCTACAATGAGCAGTTCTTC | - | TRBJ2-1 | TRBD1 | TRBV6-2/TRBV6-3
CASSQSKLAATGELFF | TGTGCCAGCAGCCAAAGCAAACTAGCGGCAACCGGGGAGCTGTTTTTT | - | TRBJ2-2 | TRBD2 | TRBV4-2
CASQPTPGTVTETQYF | TGCGCCAGCCAACCCACACCAGGGACAGTTACAGAGACCCAGTACTTC | - | TRBJ2-5 | TRBD1 | TRBV5-1
CASSPPRTGEQYF | TGTGCCAGCTCACCACCTCGGACGGGAGAGCAGTACTTC | - | TRBJ2-7 | - | TRBV18
CASSLGTSGTPQYF | TGCGCCAGCAGCTTGGGGACTAGCGGGACTCCCCAGTACTTC | - | TRBJ2-5 | TRBD2 | TRBV5-1
CASSRQGLSTGELFF | TGTGCCAGCAGTCGACAGGGTCTGAGCACCGGGGAGCTGTTTTTT | - | TRBJ2-2 | TRBD1 | TRBV2
CASSTVGLAELSYNEQFF | TGCGCCAGCAGCACGGTGGGACTAGCGGAACTATCCTACAATGAGCAGTTCTTC | - | TRBJ2-1 | TRBD2 | TRBV5-1
CASSLNSEAFF | TGTGCCAGCTCACTGAACTCTGAAGCTTTCTTT | - | TRBJ1-1 | - | TRBV18
CASSLALQETQYF | TGTGCCAGCAGCTTAGCTCTCCAAGAGACCCAGTACTTC | - | TRBJ2-5 | - | TRBV7-2
CASSLEPSGRATDTQYF | TGCGCCAGCAGCTTGGAACCTAGCGGGAGGGCCACAGATACGCAGTATTTT | - | TRBJ2-3 | TRBD2 | TRBV5-1
CASGRGPNQPQHF | TGTGCCAGCGGGAGGGGACCCAATCAGCCCCAGCATTTT | - | TRBJ1-5 | - | TRBV27
CASSASGTTPLNEQFF | TGTGCCAGCAGCGCCTCCGGGACTACCCCCCTCAATGAGCAGTTCTTC | - | TRBJ2-1 | TRBD2 | TRBV9
CASKQREAFRTDTQYF | TGCGCCAGCAAACAGCGGGAGGCCTTCCGCACAGATACGCAGTATTTT | few | TRBJ2-3 | TRBD2 | TRBV5-1
CASSGGTSGRKGETQYF | TGCGCCAGCAGCGGGGGGACTAGCGGGAGGAAGGGAGAGACCCAGTACTTC | - | TRBJ2-5 | TRBD2 | TRBV5-1
CASSQALAGGPISHNEQFF | TGTGCCAGCAGCCAAGCACTAGCGGGAGGGCCTATCTCCCACAATGAGCAGTTCTTC | - | TRBJ2-1 | TRBD2 | TRBV3-1/TRBV3-2
CSVKRGRDTEAFF | TGCAGCGTTAAAAGGGGGAGGGACACTGAAGCTTTCTTT | - | TRBJ1-1 | - | TRBV29-1